This TCR beta chain derives from a study of shared clonotypes between healthy human individuals. Notes on the study in general: Sequencing depth was predicted to influence how clonotypes are shared among donors.

About this clone itself: No antigen is known for it. Other DNA variants within this sample encode the same CDR3.

Only Caucasian adults living in Nashville, Tennessee made up the donor group. Trimming removed 0 bases at V and 5 bases at J, with 6 bases between. Per the germline V gene, CDR1 is SGHRS and CDR2 is YFSETQ. This CDR3 is 12 amino acids long. Method: immunoSEQ multiplex PCR; TCRdb's copy keeps in-frame clones and lacks some. This table has roughly 1.5 million clones, 95% to 99% appearing once. This sequence originates from a man aged 25-45 years in good health. The chain combines TRBV5-1 with TRBJ2-7; possible D gene TRBD2, 5 bases. The sample consisted of naive CD4+ T cells sorted from blood. Indicated subset: CD45RA+ positively selected. CDR3 amino acids: CASSLVGDEQYF. The CDR3 DNA reads as TGCGCCAGCAGCTTGGTCGGGGACGAGCAGTACTTC.